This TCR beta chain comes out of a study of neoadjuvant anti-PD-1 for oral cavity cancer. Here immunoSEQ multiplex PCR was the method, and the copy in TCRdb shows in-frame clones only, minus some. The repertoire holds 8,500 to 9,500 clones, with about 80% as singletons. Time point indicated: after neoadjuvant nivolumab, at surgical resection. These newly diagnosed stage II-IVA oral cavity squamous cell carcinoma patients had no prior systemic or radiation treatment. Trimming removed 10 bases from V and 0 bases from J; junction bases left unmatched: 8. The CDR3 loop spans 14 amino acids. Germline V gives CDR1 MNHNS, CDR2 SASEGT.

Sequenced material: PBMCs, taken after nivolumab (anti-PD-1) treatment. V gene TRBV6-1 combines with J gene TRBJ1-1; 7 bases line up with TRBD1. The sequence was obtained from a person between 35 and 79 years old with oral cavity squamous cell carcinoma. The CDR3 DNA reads TGTGCCAACATTGACAGGGCCTTGAACACTGAAGCTTTCTTT. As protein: CANIDRALNTEAFF.